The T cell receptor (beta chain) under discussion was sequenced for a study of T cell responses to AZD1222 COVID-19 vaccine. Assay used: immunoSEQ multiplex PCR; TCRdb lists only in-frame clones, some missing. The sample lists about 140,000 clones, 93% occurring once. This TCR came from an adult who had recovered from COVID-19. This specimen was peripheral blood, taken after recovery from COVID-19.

CDR3 sequence: CSVARGTAGNTEAFF. The CDR3 region has the DNA TGCAGCGTTGCCCGGGGGACGGCGGGGAACACTGAAGCTTTCTTT. V usage is TRBV29-1 and J usage is TRBJ1-1; weak D call: TRBD1 (5 bases). Germline loops: CDR1 SQVTM, CDR2 ANQGSEA. This CDR3 comprises 15 residues. Trimming left V 4 bases short and J 1 base short, with 16 bases between.